The T cell receptor (beta chain) under discussion was sequenced for a study of control samples from healthy donors and cancer patients. This CDR3 has 13 residues. Germline V gene sequence: CDR1 SNHLY, CDR2 FYNNEI. V dropped 5 bases and J dropped 5 bases, with 12 bases sitting between them. A few counts support this clone. Method: immunoSEQ multiplex PCR; TCRdb's copy keeps in-frame clones and lacks some. The sample records more than 140,000 clones, about 90% being singletons. V and J are TRBV2 and TRBJ2-5; D gene unclear. The sequence was collected from a man between 18 and 29 years old in good health. Material: blood. CDR3 sequence: CASSFRRMETQYF. CDR3 DNA sequence: TGTGCCAGCAGTTTTCGACGAATGGAGACCCAGTACTTC.